Listed below are T cell receptor beta chains from one sample, sequenced in a study of blood T cell repertoires in COVID-19. Clones were sequenced by immunoSEQ multiplex PCR, and TCRdb holds only the in-frame ones, with some missing. The data show nearly 55,000 clones, with around 83% seen just once and roughly 12% held by the top ten. The sequenced sample was peripheral blood. These receptors all come from a man aged 70 or older with active COVID-19. Each CDR3 is given with its conserved first and last residue. The D gene is left open where the match is weak. The size field is filled for only some rows; it gives once, few, many or a size class.

d_call clone_size j_call v_call cdr3_aa cdr3_nt
- - TRBJ2-1 TRBV2 CASSETWGEFF TGTGCCAGCAGTGAAACCTGGGGAGAGTTCTTC
TRBD1 few TRBJ2-7 TRBV15 CATSRVPGQGEDEQYF TGTGCCACCAGCAGAGTGCCGGGACAGGGGGAGGACGAGCAGTACTTC
- - TRBJ2-3 TRBV5-4 CASSLEGAWDTQYF TGTGCCAGCAGCTTGGAAGGGGCCTGGGATACGCAGTATTTT
- - TRBJ2-7 TRBV27 CASRSGLYEQYF TGTGCCAGCCGCTCGGGTCTCTACGAGCAGTACTTC
TRBD1 - TRBJ1-6 TRBV7-9 CASGGQVNSPLHF TGTGCCAGCGGTGGACAGGTTAATTCACCCCTCCACTTT
- - TRBJ1-2 TRBV19 CASTPEGYDGNYGYTF TGTGCCAGTACCCCCGAGGGCTACGACGGGAACTATGGCTACACCTTC
TRBD1 - TRBJ1-5 TRBV19 CASSLTGGWQPQHF TGTGCCAGTAGTCTCACAGGGGGTTGGCAGCCCCAGCATTTT
- few TRBJ2-5 TRBV10-1 CASSDRGQETQYF TGCGCCAGCAGTGACAGGGGCCAAGAGACCCAGTACTTC
- - TRBJ2-5 TRBV7-9 CASSPQETQYF TGTGCCAGCAGCCCACAAGAGACCCAGTACTTC
- - TRBJ2-2 TRBV5-1 CASSPGQTRITGELFF TGCGCCAGCAGCCCCGGACAGACGAGAATCACCGGGGAGCTGTTTTTT
- - TRBJ2-1 TRBV4-3 CASSQDRRSDEQFF TGCGCCAGCAGCCAAGATCGTAGGAGCGATGAGCAGTTCTTC
TRBD2 - TRBJ2-7 TRBV7-9 CASSSTLAGGSYEQYF TGTGCCAGCAGCTCCACATTAGCGGGGGGATCCTACGAGCAGTACTTC
TRBD1 - TRBJ2-1 TRBV4-1 CASSQARQGSDEQFF TGCGCCAGCAGCCAAGCCAGACAGGGAAGTGATGAGCAGTTCTTC
- - TRBJ1-4 TRBV4-1 CASALKVGRDGEKLFF TGCGCCAGCGCCCTTAAGGTCGGCAGGGATGGGGAAAAACTGTTTTTT
- - TRBJ2-4 TRBV7-9 CASSYSGGKNIQYF TGTGCCAGCAGCTATTCAGGGGGGAAAAACATTCAGTACTTC
TRBD1 - TRBJ2-3 TRBV18 CASSDQGARTDTQYF TGTGCCAGCTCAGACCAGGGGGCGCGTACAGATACGCAGTATTTT
- - TRBJ1-2 TRBV7-2 CASSEGQLYGYTF TGTGCCAGCAGCGAAGGACAGCTCTATGGCTACACCTTC
TRBD2 - TRBJ2-3 TRBV6-2/TRBV6-3 CASSDPTSGGFTDTQYF TGTGCCAGCAGTGACCCTACTAGCGGGGGATTCACAGATACGCAGTATTTT
TRBD2 - TRBJ2-1 TRBV30 CAWRTSGLNEQFF TGTGCCTGGAGAACTAGCGGATTAAATGAGCAGTTCTTC
- - TRBJ1-1 TRBV20-1 CSASWGSLMNTEAFF TGCAGTGCTAGTTGGGGCTCTCTTATGAACACTGAAGCTTTCTTT
TRBD2 once TRBJ2-5 TRBV4-3 CASSQQGLAGGQETQYF TGCGCCAGCAGCCAACAGGGACTAGCGGGGGGACAAGAGACCCAGTACTTC
TRBD2 - TRBJ2-5 TRBV7-2 CASSPRAVAGEQETQYF TGTGCCAGCAGCCCGAGGGCGGTAGCGGGGGAGCAAGAGACCCAGTACTTC
TRBD2 - TRBJ2-3 TRBV6-4 CASSPPSGGASDTQYF TGTGCCAGCAGTCCCCCCAGCGGGGGGGCGTCGGATACGCAGTATTTT
- - TRBJ2-7 TRBV5-1 CASSGQGSYEQYF TGCGCCAGCAGTGGGCAGGGCTCGTACGAGCAGTACTTC
- - TRBJ1-2 TRBV5-4 CASSGASQGLSYGYTF TGTGCCAGCAGCGGGGCAAGTCAGGGGTTGTCCTATGGCTACACCTTC
TRBD2 - TRBJ2-3 TRBV9 CASSLQRGGLSTDTQYF TGTGCCAGCAGCCTTCAGCGGGGGGGTCTTAGCACAGATACGCAGTATTTT
- - TRBJ2-1 TRBV15 CATSRGVDIHYNEQFF TGTGCCACCAGCAGAGGGGTGGACATCCATTACAATGAGCAGTTCTTC
TRBD2 once TRBJ2-7 TRBV19 CASSISAGVTYEQYF TGTGCCAGTAGTATTTCAGCGGGGGTAACCTACGAGCAGTACTTC
- - TRBJ2-1 TRBV6-2/TRBV6-3 CASSYVQGSYNEQFF TGTGCCAGCAGTTACGTGCAGGGCTCCTACAATGAGCAGTTCTTC
- few TRBJ2-3 TRBV3-1/TRBV3-2 CASSQRRCGTDTQYF TGTGCCAGCAGCCAAAGGAGGTGTGGCACAGATACGCAGTATTTT
- - TRBJ2-4 TRBV6-1 CASSESLRWAGDIQYF TGTGCCAGCAGTGAATCCCTGAGGTGGGCAGGGGACATTCAGTACTTC
- - TRBJ2-5 TRBV19 CASSTDGRQGKRETQYF TGTGCCAGTAGTACGGACGGGCGGCAGGGGAAGCGTGAGACCCAGTACTTC
TRBD2 - TRBJ2-6 TRBV18 CASSPPSGGSRTGLVGANVLTF TGTGCCAGCTCACCACCCTCGGGGGGATCGAGGACTGGTCTCGTAGGGGCCAACGTCCTGACTTTC
- - TRBJ1-5 TRBV20-1 CSASPGGVEGNQPQHF TGCAGTGCTAGTCCGGGGGGGGTCGAGGGCAATCAGCCCCAGCATTTT
TRBD1 medium-sized TRBJ1-4 TRBV7-6 CASSPTGTGDEKLFF TGTGCCAGCAGCCCGACCGGGACAGGGGACGAAAAACTGTTTTTT
- few TRBJ1-2 TRBV6-2/TRBV6-3 CASSSLTTGRGYGYTF TGTGCCAGCAGTTCGCTGACCACCGGCAGAGGCTATGGCTACACCTTC
- - TRBJ2-3 TRBV4-1 CASSLGLPATDTQYF TGCGCCAGCAGCCTTGGACTACCCGCCACAGATACGCAGTATTTT
TRBD2 - TRBJ2-1 TRBV9 CASSAPGTSGSYNEQFF TGTGCCAGCAGCGCCCCCGGGACTAGCGGCTCCTACAATGAGCAGTTCTTC
- once TRBJ2-3 TRBV7-2 CASSLGRGTDTQYF TGTGCCAGCAGCTTAGGACGGGGGACAGATACGCAGTATTTT
- - TRBJ2-1 TRBV5-1 CASGLQGPDNEQFF TGCGCCAGCGGCTTGCAGGGGCCCGACAATGAGCAGTTCTTC
TRBD2 - TRBJ2-1 TRBV13 CASSYPSGGGYNEQFF TGTGCCAGCAGCTATCCGAGCGGGGGGGGCTACAATGAGCAGTTCTTC
TRBD1 - TRBJ1-2 TRBV11-2 CASSFLRGTGERIGYTF TGTGCCAGCAGCTTCCTTAGGGGGACAGGGGAGAGGATTGGCTACACCTTC
- - TRBJ1-3 TRBV3-1/TRBV3-2 CASSLRATGLSGNTIYF TGTGCCAGCAGCCTCCGGGCTACAGGGCTCTCTGGAAACACCATATATTTT
- - TRBJ1-1 TRBV7-2 CASRTNTGWDTEAFF TGTGCCTCCAGAACGAATACCGGGTGGGACACTGAAGCTTTCTTT
- few TRBJ1-2 TRBV9 CASSANPFDLGENYGYTF TGTGCCAGCAGCGCCAACCCCTTCGACCTAGGAGAAAACTATGGCTACACCTTC
- few TRBJ2-2 TRBV6-2/TRBV6-3 CASSYSIGELFF TGTGCCAGCAGTTACTCTATCGGGGAGCTGTTTTTT
TRBD1 - TRBJ1-5 TRBV24-1 CATDRGPNQPQHF TGTGCCACGGACAGGGGGCCCAATCAGCCCCAGCATTTT
- - TRBJ1-1 TRBV6-6 CASKRGAVNTEAFF TGTGCCAGTAAACGGGGGGCGGTGAACACTGAAGCTTTCTTT
TRBD1 - TRBJ2-7 TRBV5-1 CASSPPGQELYEQYF TGCGCCAGCAGCCCACCGGGACAGGAGTTGTACGAGCAGTACTTC
TRBD2 once TRBJ2-5 TRBV4-3 CASSHQGPGGQETQYF TGCGCCAGCAGCCATCAGGGCCCGGGGGGCCAAGAGACCCAGTACTTC
- - TRBJ1-2 TRBV3-1/TRBV3-2 CASSQGAGSGYTF TGTGCCAGCAGCCAAGGGGCGGGATCCGGCTACACCTTC
TRBD1 - TRBJ1-5 TRBV19 CASSPGTGIYQPQHF TGTGCCAGTAGCCCCGGGACAGGGATTTATCAGCCCCAGCATTTT
TRBD1 - TRBJ1-1 TRBV18 CASSPTDRDTEAFF TGTGCCAGCTCACCCACGGACAGGGACACTGAAGCTTTCTTT
- - TRBJ1-5 TRBV6-6 CASSLGQRDQPQHF TGTGCCAGCAGCCTCGGACAGCGCGATCAGCCCCAGCATTTT
TRBD1 - TRBJ1-2 TRBV5-4 CASSLGQGQSIYGYTF TGTGCCAGCAGCTTGGGACAGGGGCAATCAATATATGGCTACACCTTC
TRBD1 - TRBJ1-5 TRBV2 CASSEDPPDRQPQHF TGTGCCAGCAGTGAAGACCCCCCGGACAGGCAGCCCCAGCATTTT
- - TRBJ1-3 TRBV11-2 CASSLDLAYSGNTIYF TGTGCCAGCAGCTTAGATTTGGCTTACTCTGGAAACACCATATATTTT
TRBD1 few TRBJ1-1 TRBV2 CASSGYRGRGTEAFF TGTGCCAGCAGTGGATACAGGGGCAGGGGCACTGAAGCTTTCTTT
- - TRBJ1-5 TRBV14 CASSQGGRRPQHF TGTGCCAGCAGCCAAGGCGGAAGGCGGCCCCAGCATTTT
- - TRBJ1-1 TRBV19 CASTPQAANTEAFF TGTGCCAGCACCCCCCAGGCAGCGAACACTGAAGCTTTCTTT